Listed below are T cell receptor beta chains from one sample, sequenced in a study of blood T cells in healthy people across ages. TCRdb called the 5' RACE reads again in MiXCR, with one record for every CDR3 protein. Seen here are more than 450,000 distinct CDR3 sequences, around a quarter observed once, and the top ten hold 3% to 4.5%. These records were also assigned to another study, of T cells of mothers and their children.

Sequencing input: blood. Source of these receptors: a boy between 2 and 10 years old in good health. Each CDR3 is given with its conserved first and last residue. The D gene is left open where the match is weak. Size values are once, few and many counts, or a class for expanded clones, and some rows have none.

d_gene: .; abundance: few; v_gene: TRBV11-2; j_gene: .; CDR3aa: CASSPRPQSGNSSYEQYF
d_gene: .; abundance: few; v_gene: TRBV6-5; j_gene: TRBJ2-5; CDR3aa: CASSYSWTPQETQYF
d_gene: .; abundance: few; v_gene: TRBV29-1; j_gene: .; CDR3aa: CSVEGLGETQYF
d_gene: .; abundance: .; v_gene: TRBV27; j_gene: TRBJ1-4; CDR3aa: CASRPWGATNEKLFF
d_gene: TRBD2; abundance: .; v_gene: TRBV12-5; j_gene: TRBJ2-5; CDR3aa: CASGFGARTSEETQYF
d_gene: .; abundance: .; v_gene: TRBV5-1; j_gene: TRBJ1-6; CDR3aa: CASSFGTERNSPLHF
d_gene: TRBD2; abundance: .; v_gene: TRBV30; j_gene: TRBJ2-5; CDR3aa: CAWSIRLAGSQETQYF
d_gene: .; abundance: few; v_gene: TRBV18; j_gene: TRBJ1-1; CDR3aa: CASSPGNAEAFF
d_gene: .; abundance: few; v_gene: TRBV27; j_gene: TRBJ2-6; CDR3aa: CASSLSWANVLTF
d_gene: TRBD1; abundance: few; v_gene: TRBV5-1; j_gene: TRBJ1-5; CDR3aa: CASSLAGTDNQPQHF
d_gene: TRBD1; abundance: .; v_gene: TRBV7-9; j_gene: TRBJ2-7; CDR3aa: CASSRRGQGIKTYEQYF
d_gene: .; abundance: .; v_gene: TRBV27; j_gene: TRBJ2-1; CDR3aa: CASRPVTYNEQFF
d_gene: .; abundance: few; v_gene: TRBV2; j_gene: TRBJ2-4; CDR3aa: CASSERWGKENIQYF
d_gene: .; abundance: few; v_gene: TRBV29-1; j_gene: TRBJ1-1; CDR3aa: CSVEGPRNTEAFF
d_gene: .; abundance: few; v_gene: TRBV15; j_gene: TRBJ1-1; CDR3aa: CATSSFKKAGTEAFF
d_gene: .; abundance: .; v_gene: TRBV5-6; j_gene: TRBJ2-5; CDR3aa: CASSRGQSAWTQYF
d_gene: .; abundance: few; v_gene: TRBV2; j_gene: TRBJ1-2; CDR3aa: CASSEVGSLLYGYTF
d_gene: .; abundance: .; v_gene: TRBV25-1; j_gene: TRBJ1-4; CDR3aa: CASSITGYEKLFF
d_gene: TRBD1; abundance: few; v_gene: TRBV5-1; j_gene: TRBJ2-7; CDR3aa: CASSWDRDYEQYF
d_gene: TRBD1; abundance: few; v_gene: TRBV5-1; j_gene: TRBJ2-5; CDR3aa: CASSPMDRQETQYF
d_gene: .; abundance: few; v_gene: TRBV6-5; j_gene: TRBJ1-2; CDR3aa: CASTDGDGYTF
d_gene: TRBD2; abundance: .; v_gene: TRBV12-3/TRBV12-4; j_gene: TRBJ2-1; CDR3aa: CASSVVAGGNEQFF
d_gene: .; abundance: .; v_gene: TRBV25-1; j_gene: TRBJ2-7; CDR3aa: CASSLGRWQYF
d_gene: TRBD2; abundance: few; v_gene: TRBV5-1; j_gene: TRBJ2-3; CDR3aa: CASTLTLAGGTDTQYF
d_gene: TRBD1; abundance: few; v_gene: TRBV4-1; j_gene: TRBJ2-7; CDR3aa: CASSQAGTGQGEQYF